This entry lists 12 T cell receptor beta chains sequenced from one sample in a study of identical twins. MiXCR, run by TCRdb on the 5' RACE reads, gives a single entry per CDR3 protein. This sample carries roughly 1.6 million distinct CDR3 sequences, under 35% of them seen once, and the ten largest clones take over 0.25%. Source material: cord blood. These receptors were taken from a newborn girl in good health.

CDR3 nucleotide sequence: TGCAGTGCTAGAGCGGCTAGCGGGCCTAACAATGAGCAGTTCTTC. It specifies CSARAASGPNNEQFF. The V gene is TRBV20-1, the J gene TRBJ2-1; 8 nucleotides agree with TRBD2. The junction had 7 bases not matched to a gene; V was cut back by 1 base and J by 5 bases. CDR3 size: 15 residues. Germline V CDR1 and CDR2: DFQATT, SNEGSKA (reference sequence).

The chain uses TRBV20-1 and TRBJ2-1, with 7 positions matching TRBD1. The CDR3 is made up of 14 amino acids. The germline V gene encodes CDR1 DFQATT and CDR2 SNEGSKA (reference sequence). Trimming at V came to 6 bases and at J to 2 bases, leaving 7 bases not matched to a gene. This chain's CDR3 is CSAYRQGPYNEQFF. CDR3 nucleotide sequence: TGCAGTGCGTATCGACAGGGACCCTACAATGAGCAGTTCTTC.

The chain couples TRBV4-1 to TRBJ1-5; no clear D. The CDR3 spans 18 residues. Per the germline V gene, CDR1 is MGHRA and CDR2 is YSYEKL. Trimming took 5 bases from V and 0 from J, leaving 20 bases between them. For the CDR3, the DNA is TGCGCCAGCAGCGACGGATCTTTGAGGAGGCTTAGCAATCAGCCCCAGCATTTT. It yields the protein CASSDGSLRRLSNQPQHF.

CDR3 in amino acids: CAWSVGPRGADTQYF. CDR3 nucleotide sequence: TGTGCCTGGAGTGTAGGGCCCAGGGGCGCAGATACGCAGTATTTT. The V gene is TRBV30, the J gene TRBJ2-3; tentative D call: TRBD1 (6 bases). The CDR3 has 15 residues. Germline V gene lookup returns CDR1 GTSNPN and CDR2 SVGIG (reference sequence). Trimming cost V 0 bases and J 4 bases, with 14 bases left between them.

The chain carries TRBV29-1 and TRBJ2-2; D tentatively reads TRBD1 or TRBD2 (6 bases each). The CDR3 loop spans 16 amino acids. Germline V CDR1 and CDR2: SQVTM, ANQGSEA. V lost 4 bases and J 4 bases, leaving 19 bases between the germline ends. CDR3 protein: CSVVVLGGGTTGELFF. The CDR3 nucleotides read TGCAGCGTTGTTGTTTTGGGGGGCGGTACCACCGGGGAGCTGTTTTTT.

The chain joins TRBV29-1 to TRBJ2-7; 8 nucleotides line up with TRBD1. This CDR3 is built from 13 residues. V was clipped by 5 bases and J by 6 bases; unmatched bases: 9. Germline-derived CDR1 and CDR2 are SQVTM and ANQGSEA. CDR3 sequence (DNA): TGCAGCGTTCGTGACAGGGGAGGCCTCGAGCAGTACTTC. Its translation: CSVRDRGGLEQYF.

The table lists this clonotype with a few counts. The J gene is TRBJ2-1, the V gene TRBV11-2, with TRBD2 matching 8 bases. The CDR3 runs 17 residues. Germline CDR1 SGHAT, CDR2 FQNNGV. J was trimmed by 5 bases and V by 3 bases; bases with no gene match: 12. CDR3 region: CASSFGLAGYVNNEQFF. CDR3 in DNA: TGTGCCAGCAGCTTCGGACTAGCCGGGTACGTGAACAATGAGCAGTTCTTC.

The V gene is TRBV10-3, the J gene TRBJ2-3; tentatively, D is TRBD1 (6 bases). The CDR3 is 14 amino acids. The germline CDR1 and CDR2 sequences are ENHRY and SYGVKD. V was pared by 10 bases and J by 0 bases, with 14 bases between. CDR3 nucleotides: TGTGCCAGCGGACAGTCAACTAGCACAGATACGCAGTATTTT. This sequence encodes CASGQSTSTDTQYF.

The chain recombines TRBV6-5 with TRBJ1-5; maybe TRBD1 (6 bases). The length of the CDR3 is 13 residues. CDR1 is MNHEY and CDR2 is SVGAGI in the germline V gene. Deletions cut 5 bases from V and 7 bases from J, with 12 bases between. This chain's CDR3 is CASSIGGRQPQHF. The CDR3 region has the DNA TGTGCCAGCAGTATCGGGGGGCGACAGCCCCAGCATTTT.

This clonotype was seen more than once but under ten times. The chain couples TRBV5-1 to TRBJ2-3, with TRBD2 identical over 7 bases. Germline values: CDR1 SGHRS, CDR2 YFSETQ. This CDR3 is 15 amino acids long. With 2 bases clipped from V and 2 bases from J, the junction kept 5 bases outside the gene matches. The CDR3 region is CASSFSAGNTDTQYF. In DNA form, the CDR3 reads TGCGCCAGCAGCTTTTCAGCGGGAAACACAGATACGCAGTATTTT.

With respect to this clonotype: A much larger clone sits a single nucleotide away, making a read error possible. The V and J genes are TRBV10-3 and TRBJ2-7, with a weak D call TRBD1 (6 bases). The CDR3 is made up of 12 amino acids. Germline lookup yields CDR1 ENHRY and CDR2 SYGVKD. Trimming took off 3 bases at V and 6 bases at J, with 9 bases between the two ends. CDR3 loop: CAISETGREQYF. The CDR3 nucleotides are TGTGCCATCAGTGAAACAGGGCGCGAGCAGTACTTC.

This clonotype has ten or more counts. The chain combines TRBV11-2 with TRBJ2-5; D is uncertain. The CDR3 is 14 amino acids. V dropped 0 bases and J dropped 1 base, with 6 bases sitting between them. Germline V lookup: CDR1 SGHAT, CDR2 FQNNGV. Here the CDR3 DNA reads TGTGCCAGCAGCTTAGAGGGGTTCCAAGAGACCCAGTACTTC. Amino acids: CASSLEGFQETQYF.